A selection of T cell receptor beta chains follows, all from one sample in a study of T-cell reconstitution after alpha-beta-depleted transplantation in children. One entry per CDR3 protein, called by TCRdb with MiXCR from the PCR reads. The sample holds 700,000 to 950,000 distinct CDR3 sequences, around 17% seen once. The material sequenced was PBMCs, mostly from graft donor cells, taken 360 days after TCRalphabeta/CD19-depleted stem cell transplant. The receptors derive from a male patient aged 10 to 17 who had a stem cell transplant for acute lymphoblastic leukemia, so the T cells may come from the graft donor. The CDR3 runs from the conserved cysteine through the conserved F or W. A D gene is named only where the DNA matches it firmly. Size is omitted from some rows. Given values are once, few, many or a class for expanded clones.

V: TRBV7-2; J: TRBJ2-3; size: few; D: -; DNA: TGTGCCAGCAGCTCCCAAGGGCTTACGCAGTATTTT; CDR3: CASSSQGLTQYF
V: TRBV12-3/TRBV12-4; J: TRBJ2-2; size: few; D: TRBD1; DNA: TGTGCCAGCAGACCTGCTGGGACAGGGGGCACCGGGGAGCTGTTTTTT; CDR3: CASRPAGTGGTGELFF
V: TRBV12-3/TRBV12-4; J: TRBJ1-5; size: -; D: TRBD1; DNA: TGTGCCAGCAGTGCAAAACAGGGGGTCAATCAGCCCCAGCATTTT; CDR3: CASSAKQGVNQPQHF
V: TRBV11-2; J: TRBJ2-2; size: few; D: -; DNA: TGTGCCAGCAGACCACCGGCGACACGAGGGGCCTACACCGGGGAGCTGTTTTTT; CDR3: CASRPPATRGAYTGELFF
V: TRBV6-5; J: TRBJ1-3; size: few; D: -; DNA: TGTGCCAGCAGTCCCGCCTCGGGGGCGAGGGAAGGAAACACCATATATTTT; CDR3: CASSPASGAREGNTIYF
V: TRBV5-1; J: TRBJ2-2; size: -; D: -; DNA: TGCGCCAGCAGCTTGATGGCCAACACCGGGGAGCTGTTTTTT; CDR3: CASSLMANTGELFF
V: TRBV20-1; J: TRBJ2-3; size: -; D: -; DNA: TGCAGTGCTAGAGGGCAGGGTACGCAGTATTTT; CDR3: CSARGQGTQYF
V: TRBV2; J: TRBJ2-1; size: few; D: -; DNA: TGTGCCAGCAGTGAGGTCCTCAGACTCTACAATGAGCAGTTCTTC; CDR3: CASSEVLRLYNEQFF
V: TRBV20-1; J: TRBJ2-2; size: few; D: TRBD2; DNA: TGCAGTGCCCGTCCCCTAGCGGTCACCGGGGAGCTGTTTTTT; CDR3: CSARPLAVTGELFF
V: TRBV25-1; J: TRBJ1-6; size: -; D: -; DNA: TGTGCCAGCAGTGAATATGGATCACCCCTCCACTTT; CDR3: CASSEYGSPLHF
V: TRBV11-2; J: TRBJ2-7; size: -; D: TRBD1; DNA: TGTGCCAGCAGCAGTACTGCGAGCCGGACAGGTCTTTACGAGCAGTACTTC; CDR3: CASSSTASRTGLYEQYF
V: TRBV7-3; J: TRBJ2-5; size: -; D: -; DNA: TGTGCCAGCAGTCTCCAGAGGCAAGAGACCCAGTACTTC; CDR3: CASSLQRQETQYF
V: TRBV25-1; J: TRBJ1-1; size: -; D: -; DNA: TGTGCCGGCAGTGAAGACGCAGGGCCGCTTAGGGACACTGAAGCTTTCTTT; CDR3: CAGSEDAGPLRDTEAFF
V: TRBV5-1; J: TRBJ1-1; size: many; D: TRBD1; DNA: TGCGCCAGCAGCTTCCAGGGGGACTCTGAAGCTTTCTTT; CDR3: CASSFQGDSEAFF
V: TRBV5-6; J: TRBJ2-1; size: -; D: TRBD2; DNA: TGTGCCAGCAGCCGACTAGCGGGATGGAATGAGCAGTTCTTC; CDR3: CASSRLAGWNEQFF
V: TRBV28; J: TRBJ2-7; size: -; D: -; DNA: TGTGCCAGCAGTCCTGGGGCCGACTACGAGCAGTACTTC; CDR3: CASSPGADYEQYF
V: TRBV6-1; J: TRBJ2-3; size: -; D: -; DNA: TGTGCCAGCAGTACCCCGACGGGACTCACAGATACGCAGTATTTT; CDR3: CASSTPTGLTDTQYF
V: TRBV12-3/TRBV12-4; J: TRBJ2-3; size: few; D: TRBD2; DNA: TGTGCCAGCAAAATAGCGGGGAGCACAGATACGCAGTATTTT; CDR3: CASKIAGSTDTQYF
V: TRBV2; J: TRBJ2-3; size: few; D: TRBD2; DNA: TGTGCCAGGCGGACTAGCGGGAGTTTGGTGACAGATACGCAGTATTTT; CDR3: CARRTSGSLVTDTQYF
V: TRBV2; J: TRBJ2-3; size: -; D: TRBD2; DNA: TGTGCCAGCCTGAAGAGTTCTGGGACTAGCCCCCCAGCGCAGTATTTT; CDR3: CASLKSSGTSPPAQYF
V: TRBV13; J: TRBJ2-1; size: many; D: TRBD2; DNA: TGTGCCAGCTTCCTAGCGGGAGGGCCAGGTGAGCAGTTCTTC; CDR3: CASFLAGGPGEQFF
V: TRBV20-1; J: TRBJ2-2; size: few; D: -; DNA: TGCAGTGCTAGAGAAATCCAGCCAGGGGTTGGGGAGCTGTTTTTT; CDR3: CSAREIQPGVGELFF
V: TRBV3-1; J: TRBJ1-4; size: -; D: TRBD1; DNA: TGTGCCAGCAGCCCGCGCACAGGGGGCTTTGATAATGAAAAACTGTTTTTT; CDR3: CASSPRTGGFDNEKLFF
V: TRBV3-1; J: TRBJ2-7; size: few; D: -; DNA: TGTGCCAGCAGCCTTTTGAGTAACGAGCAGTACTTC; CDR3: CASSLLSNEQYF
V: TRBV5-1; J: TRBJ2-7; size: -; D: TRBD1; DNA: TGCGCCAGCAGCCCCACCCGACAGGGATTTGACGGGCAGTACTTC; CDR3: CASSPTRQGFDGQYF
V: TRBV5-1; J: TRBJ2-1; size: once; D: -; DNA: TGCGCCAGCTATACTACCCTCGGGGGCACTGAGCAGTTCTTC; CDR3: CASYTTLGGTEQFF
V: TRBV4-1; J: TRBJ2-7; size: -; D: -; DNA: TGCGCCAGCAGCCAAGTGCCAGGGGACTACGAGCAGTACTTC; CDR3: CASSQVPGDYEQYF
V: TRBV6-4; J: TRBJ2-3; size: -; D: -; DNA: TGTGCCAGCAGGGGCCCACGGCGATCGGACAGCGCTAATTGGGGAATGGCAGATACGCAGTATTTT; CDR3: CASRGPRRSDSANWGMADTQYF
V: TRBV11-1; J: TRBJ2-3; size: many; D: TRBD1; DNA: TGTGCCAGCAGCGATTACAGGGGGCGCAGGTCAGATACGCAGTATTTT; CDR3: CASSDYRGRRSDTQYF
V: TRBV15; J: TRBJ2-4; size: -; D: TRBD1; DNA: TGTGCCACCAGCAGAGAGGGACAGGGATTTAACATTCAGTACTTC; CDR3: CATSREGQGFNIQYF
V: TRBV18; J: TRBJ2-5; size: -; D: TRBD1; DNA: TGTGCCAGCTCACTATTAGACAGGGGAGAGACCCAGTACTTC; CDR3: CASSLLDRGETQYF
V: TRBV4-2; J: TRBJ1-5; size: many; D: TRBD1; DNA: TGTGCCAGCAGCCAGGGACAGGGAGGTCAGCCCCAGCATTTT; CDR3: CASSQGQGGQPQHF
V: TRBV20-1; J: TRBJ1-1; size: many; D: -; DNA: TGCAGTGCTGCTGTCTTTACGGGGGCAGGTCCAGGGGAAGCTTTCTTT; CDR3: CSAAVFTGAGPGEAFF
V: TRBV11-2; J: TRBJ2-1; size: -; D: -; DNA: TGTGCCAGCAGCTCCCGAAGCCTAGGACCTGTCTACAATGAGCAGTTCTTC; CDR3: CASSSRSLGPVYNEQFF
V: TRBV18; J: TRBJ2-7; size: -; D: -; DNA: TGTGCCAGCTCACCGGGACTTGTCGAGCAGTACTTC; CDR3: CASSPGLVEQYF
V: TRBV10-3; J: TRBJ2-5; size: many; D: TRBD2; DNA: TGTGCCATCAGTGATCCGAAGACTAGCGGAGAGACCCAGTACTTC; CDR3: CAISDPKTSGETQYF
V: TRBV2; J: TRBJ2-2; size: many; D: -; DNA: TGTGCCAGCGGGGCAGCCTACAACACCGGGGAGCTGTTTTTT; CDR3: CASGAAYNTGELFF
V: TRBV5-1; J: TRBJ2-1; size: few; D: -; DNA: TGCGCCAGCAGGATGTTAGGGGCCAACAATGAGCAGTTCTTC; CDR3: CASRMLGANNEQFF
V: TRBV7-3; J: TRBJ2-6; size: few; D: -; DNA: TGTGCCAGCAGCTTAGGGGGGACCTCCTCTGGGGCCAACGTCCTGACTTTC; CDR3: CASSLGGTSSGANVLTF
V: TRBV29-1; J: TRBJ2-7; size: -; D: TRBD2; DNA: TGCAGCGTTGAAGCTCGTCTAGCGGGGCACTACGAGCAGTACTTC; CDR3: CSVEARLAGHYEQYF
V: TRBV18; J: TRBJ2-5; size: many; D: TRBD1; DNA: TGTGCCAGCTCACCTAGACAGGGTGAGACCCAGTACTTC; CDR3: CASSPRQGETQYF
V: TRBV10-3; J: TRBJ2-3; size: -; D: -; DNA: TGTGCCACCCGACAGACAGATACGCAGTATTTT; CDR3: CATRQTDTQYF
V: TRBV10-3; J: TRBJ2-7; size: few; D: TRBD2; DNA: TGTGCCATCAGTGAGGAGGGACTAGCGGGAGCCGAGCAGTACTTC; CDR3: CAISEEGLAGAEQYF
V: TRBV12-3/TRBV12-4; J: TRBJ2-7; size: -; D: TRBD1; DNA: TGTGCCAGCAGTCAATACCACGGGACAGACTACGAGCAGTACTTC; CDR3: CASSQYHGTDYEQYF
V: TRBV5-1; J: TRBJ2-7; size: few; D: -; DNA: TGCGCCAGCAGCTTGTACGGCACTTCCTACGAGCAGTACTTC; CDR3: CASSLYGTSYEQYF
V: TRBV25-1; J: TRBJ2-7; size: many; D: -; DNA: TGTGCCAGCACCCCAGGGGTAGAGCAGTACTTC; CDR3: CASTPGVEQYF
V: TRBV6-2/TRBV6-3; J: TRBJ2-7; size: few; D: -; DNA: TGTGCCAGCATGGACCCCGACCGGGACCGGACCTACGAGCAGTACTTC; CDR3: CASMDPDRDRTYEQYF
V: TRBV29-1; J: TRBJ2-1; size: -; D: TRBD2; DNA: TGCAGCGTTGAAGAACGACTAGCGGGAGGAGCCTGGAATGAGCAGTCCTTC; CDR3: CSVEERLAGGAWNEQSF
V: TRBV2; J: TRBJ2-7; size: -; D: TRBD1; DNA: TGTGCCTGCCGAGAATGGGACAGGATTTACTACGAGCAGTACTTC; CDR3: CACREWDRIYYEQYF
V: TRBV12-5; J: TRBJ2-3; size: few; D: -; DNA: TGTGCTAGTGCCCCCGGACAACGGACGGGATCGGTCCCACCAGATACGCAGTATTTT; CDR3: CASAPGQRTGSVPPDTQYF
V: TRBV20-1; J: TRBJ2-7; size: -; D: -; DNA: TGCAGTGCTTCAGGGGACACTGGGGTGCAGGAGCAGTACTTC; CDR3: CSASGDTGVQEQYF
V: TRBV25-1; J: TRBJ1-2; size: few; D: TRBD1; DNA: TGTGCCAGCACTCACGGGACAGGGGGCCTCCTCTATGGCTACACCTTC; CDR3: CASTHGTGGLLYGYTF
V: TRBV5-1; J: TRBJ2-7; size: -; D: -; DNA: TGCGCCAGCAGTTACAATGCTCATCGGGGATCCTACGAGCAGTACTTC; CDR3: CASSYNAHRGSYEQYF
V: TRBV9; J: TRBJ2-3; size: -; D: -; DNA: TGTGCCAGCAGCGGGCCTTCAGATACGCAGTATTTT; CDR3: CASSGPSDTQYF
V: TRBV10-3; J: TRBJ2-7; size: many; D: -; DNA: TGTGCCATCAGGATAAACAGGGATCTAGCCACGGGGCGGGGTGAGCAGTACTTC; CDR3: CAIRINRDLATGRGEQYF